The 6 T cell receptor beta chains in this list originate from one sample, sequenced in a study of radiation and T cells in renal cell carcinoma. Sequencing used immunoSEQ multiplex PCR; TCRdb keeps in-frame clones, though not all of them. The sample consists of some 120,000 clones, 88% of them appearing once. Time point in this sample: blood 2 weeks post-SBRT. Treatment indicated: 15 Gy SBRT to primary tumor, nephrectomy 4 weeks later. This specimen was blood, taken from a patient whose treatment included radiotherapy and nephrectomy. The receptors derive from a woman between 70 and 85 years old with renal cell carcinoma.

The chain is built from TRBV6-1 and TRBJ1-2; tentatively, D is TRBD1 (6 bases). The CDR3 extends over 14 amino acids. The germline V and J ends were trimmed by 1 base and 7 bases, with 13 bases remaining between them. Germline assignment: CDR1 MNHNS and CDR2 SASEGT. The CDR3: CASSEVFRTAGYTF. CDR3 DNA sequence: TGTGCCAGCAGTGAAGTATTCCGGACAGCTGGCTACACCTTC.

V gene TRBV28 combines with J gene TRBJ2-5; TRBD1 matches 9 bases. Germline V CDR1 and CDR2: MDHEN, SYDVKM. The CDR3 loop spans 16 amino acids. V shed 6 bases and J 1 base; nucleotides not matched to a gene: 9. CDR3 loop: CASSLPGQGFQETQYF. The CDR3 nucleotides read TGTGCCAGCAGCCTCCCGGGACAGGGTTTCCAAGAGACCCAGTACTTC.

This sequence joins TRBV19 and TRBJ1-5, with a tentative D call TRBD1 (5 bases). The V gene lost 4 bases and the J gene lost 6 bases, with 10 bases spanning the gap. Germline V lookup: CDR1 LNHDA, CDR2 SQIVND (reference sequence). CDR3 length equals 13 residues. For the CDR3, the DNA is TGTGCCAGTAGTACCCAGGGAGGTCAGCCCCAGCATTTT. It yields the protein CASSTQGGQPQHF.

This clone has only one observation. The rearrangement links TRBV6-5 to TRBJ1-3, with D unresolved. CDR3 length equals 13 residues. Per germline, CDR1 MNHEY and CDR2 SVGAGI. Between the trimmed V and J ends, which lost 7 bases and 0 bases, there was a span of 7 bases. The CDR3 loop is CASKVDSGNTIYF. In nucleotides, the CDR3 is TGTGCCAGCAAGGTAGACTCTGGAAACACCATATATTTT.

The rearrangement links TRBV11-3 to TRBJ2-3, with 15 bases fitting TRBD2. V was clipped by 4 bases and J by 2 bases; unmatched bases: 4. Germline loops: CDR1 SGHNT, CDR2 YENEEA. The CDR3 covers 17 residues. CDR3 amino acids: CASSSGTSGGSTDTQYF. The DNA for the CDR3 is TGTGCCAGCAGCTCCGGGACTAGCGGGGGGTCCACAGATACGCAGTATTTT.

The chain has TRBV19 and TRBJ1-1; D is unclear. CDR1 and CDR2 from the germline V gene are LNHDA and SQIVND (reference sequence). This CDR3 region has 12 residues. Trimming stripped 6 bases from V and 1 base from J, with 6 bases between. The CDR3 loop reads CASRGGNTEAFF. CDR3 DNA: TGTGCCAGTAGGGGCGGGAACACTGAAGCTTTCTTT. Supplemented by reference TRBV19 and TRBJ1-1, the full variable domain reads DGGITQSPKYLFRKEGQNVTLSCEQNLNHDAMYWYRQDPGQGLRLIYYSQIVNDFQKGDIAEGYSVSREKKESFPLTVTSAQKNPTAFYLCASRGGNTEAFFGQGTRLTVV.